The entry below gives a single TCR beta chain sequence along with its context. Its target is not known. Researchers took RNA transcripts and amplified TCR beta CDR3 regions from them. HTBI primers primed a first-round RT-PCR, and a second-round multiplex PCR followed. TCRdb reprocessed the multiplex PCR reads with MiXCR, giving one entry per CDR3 protein. The sample comprises 580,000 or so distinct CDR3 sequences, under 45% of which are singletons, and about 4.2% rests with the top ten. These data come from a study of Graves' ophthalmopathy and Graves' hyperthyroidism. Study-wide results and caveats: Discrimination between ophthalmopathy and stable hyperthyroidism by a 13-signature model showed 85% to 90% sensitivity and over 70% specificity.

Ineligible for inclusion were patients with other autoimmune diseases, uncontrolled infections, pregnancy or lactation. V lost 4 bases, J lost 5 bases, and 6 bases stayed unmatched. The CDR3 has 14 amino acids. In germline, CDR1 is SNHLY, CDR2 FYNNEI. The chain joins TRBV2 to TRBJ1-1; 8 bases agree with TRBD1. The sequenced sample consisted of peripheral blood or thyroid tissue (not recorded which). This TCR was sampled from an adult man with Graves' hyperthyroidism. As DNA, the CDR3 is TGTGCCAGCAGTGCTGCGACAGGGGAAACTGAAGCTTTCTTT. This gives the protein CASSAATGETEAFF. Full variable domain (remainder filled in from reference TRBV2 and TRBJ1-1): EPEVTQTPSHQVTQMGQEVILRCVPISNHLYFYWYRQILGQKVEFLVSFYNNEISEKSEIFDDQFSVERPDGSNFTLKIRSTKLEDSAMYFCASSAATGETEAFFGQGTRLTVV.